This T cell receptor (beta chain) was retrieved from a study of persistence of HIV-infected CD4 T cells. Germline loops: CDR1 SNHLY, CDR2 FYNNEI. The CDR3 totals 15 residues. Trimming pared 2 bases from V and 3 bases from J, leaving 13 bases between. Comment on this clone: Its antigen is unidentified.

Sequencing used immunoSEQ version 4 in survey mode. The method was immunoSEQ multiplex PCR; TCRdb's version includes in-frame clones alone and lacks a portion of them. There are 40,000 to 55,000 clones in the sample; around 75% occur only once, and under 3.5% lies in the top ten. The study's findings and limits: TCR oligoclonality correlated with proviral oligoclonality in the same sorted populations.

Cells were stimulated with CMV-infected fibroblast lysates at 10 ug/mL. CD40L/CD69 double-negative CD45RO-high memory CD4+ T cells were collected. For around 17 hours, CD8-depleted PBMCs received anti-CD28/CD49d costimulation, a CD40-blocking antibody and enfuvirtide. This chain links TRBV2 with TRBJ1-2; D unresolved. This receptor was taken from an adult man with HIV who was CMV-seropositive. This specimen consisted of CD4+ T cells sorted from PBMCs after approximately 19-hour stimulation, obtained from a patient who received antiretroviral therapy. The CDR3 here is CASSELRLGDYGYTF. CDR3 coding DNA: TGTGCCAGCAGTGAACTTCGGTTAGGCGACTATGGCTACACCTTC.